This TCR beta chain stems from a study of STAT5B mutations in CD4+ large granular lymphocyte leukemia. Study-level results: No patients shared main leukemic clonotypes, though roughly 25% appeared at low frequency elsewhere. The CD4+ versus CD8+ T-LGLL clonality difference may reflect limited sample size.

About this clone: Its antigen is not known.

Germline CDR1 reads SEHNR; CDR2 reads FQNEAQ (reference sequence). CDR3 length equals 15 residues. Trimming cost V 5 bases and J 10 bases, with 21 bases left between them. Buffy coats from healthy blood donors served as controls. Here immunoSEQ multiplex PCR was the method, and the copy in TCRdb shows in-frame clones only, minus some. The table has some 32,000 clones, about 85% seen once. Sequences were obtained from CD4+ T cells from blood buffy coats. This rearrangement joins TRBV7-9 to TRBJ2-1; D is perhaps TRBD2 (6 bases). This sequence originates from a human donor in good health. CDR3 DNA: TGTGCCAGCAGCGGCCGGGACTGGGGTAATCTAGAGCAGTTCTTC. It encodes CASSGRDWGNLEQFF. The full variable domain, completed using reference TRBV7-9 and TRBJ2-1, is DTGVSQNPRHKITKRGQNVTFRCDPISEHNRLYWYRQTLGQGPEFLTYFQNEAQLEKSRLLSDRFSAERPKGSFSTLEIQRTEQGDSAMYLCASSGRDWGNLEQFFGPGTRLTVL.